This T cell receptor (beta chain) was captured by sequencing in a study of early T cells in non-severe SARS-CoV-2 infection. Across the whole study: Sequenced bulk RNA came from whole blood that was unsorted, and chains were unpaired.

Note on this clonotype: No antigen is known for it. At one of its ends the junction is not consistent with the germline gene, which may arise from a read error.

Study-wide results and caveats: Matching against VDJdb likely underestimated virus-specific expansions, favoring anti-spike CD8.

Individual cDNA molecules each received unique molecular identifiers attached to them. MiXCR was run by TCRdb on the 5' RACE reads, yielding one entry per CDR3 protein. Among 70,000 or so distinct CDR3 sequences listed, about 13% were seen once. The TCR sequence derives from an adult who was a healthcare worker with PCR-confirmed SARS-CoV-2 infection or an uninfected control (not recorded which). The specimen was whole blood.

CDR3 in amino acids: CGSSDWQEGSEAFF. CDR3 coding DNA: TGTGGCAGCAGTGATTGGCAGGAGGGCTCTGAAGCTTTCTTT. The gene calls are TRBV2 and TRBJ1-1; no clear D. The CDR3 covers 14 residues. Germline lookup yields CDR1 SNHLY and CDR2 FYNNEI.